One and the same sample provided the 32 T cell receptor beta chains below, sequenced in a study of blood T cells in healthy people across ages. The authors ran a second PCR of about 6 to 11 cycles using a sample-barcoded 5' primer and a J-beta primer mix. TCRdb re-called the 5' RACE reads through MiXCR, storing one row per CDR3 protein. Among approximately 800,000 distinct CDR3 sequences listed, 62% were seen once. The sample was blood. These receptors all come from a man under 40 in good health.

This chain joins TRBV20-1 and TRBJ2-5, with D possibly matching TRBD1 (5 bases). Between the trimmed V and J ends, which lost 0 bases and 11 bases, there was a span of 19 bases. Germline V gives CDR1 DFQATT, CDR2 SNEGSKA (reference sequence). The CDR3 extends over 14 amino acids. The CDR3 region has the DNA TGCAGTGCTAGAGATACCAGGGAAGATAAGAAGCAGTACTTC. Residues: CSARDTREDKKQYF.

This clonotype showed up just a few times. This sequence joins TRBV25-1 and TRBJ1-2; perhaps TRBD1 as D (6 bases). Germline values: CDR1 MGHDK, CDR2 SYGVNS. Trimming cost V 4 bases and J 7 bases, with 13 bases left between them. The CDR3 is 13 residues long. The CDR3 DNA follows: TGTGCCAGCAGTGGACAGGCCCTTGGTGGCTACACCTTC. It specifies CASSGQALGGYTF.

This rearrangement joins TRBV12-3 or TRBV12-4 to TRBJ2-3; TRBD2 matches at 12 bases. The CDR3 spans 16 residues. The V segment lost 7 bases and the J segment 6 bases; nucleotides outside the gene matches: 11. CDR3 in amino acids: CASKPSGGAGDDTQYF. CDR3 nucleotide sequence: TGTGCCAGCAAACCTAGCGGGGGGGCAGGAGACGATACGCAGTATTTT.

This clonotype has a count of ten or more. This chain joins TRBV7-2 and TRBJ1-1; D is undetermined. The CDR3 spans 15 residues. The V and J ends lost 2 bases and 11 bases respectively, with 21 bases between them. Germline CDR1 reads SGHTA; CDR2 reads FQGNSA. CDR3 protein: CASSLTWSGAEGAFF. The CDR3 DNA follows: TGTGCCAGCAGCTTAACGTGGTCGGGAGCTGAGGGTGCTTTCTTT.

This clonotype was seen once. The junction differs from germline at one of its ends, possibly a read error. The rearrangement links TRBV6-6 to TRBJ1-1; tentative D call: TRBD1 (5 bases). This CDR3 is 15 amino acids long. Germline-derived CDR1 and CDR2 are MNHNY and SVGAGI (reference sequence). CDR3 bases: TGTGTCAGCAGTTACATAAGGGGCGGGGGCACTGAAGCTTTCTTT. Translation gives CVSSYIRGGGTEAFF.

This clonotype has more than one count but fewer than ten. The chain combines TRBV7-3 with TRBJ2-3, with 10 bases identical to TRBD2. Losses at the gene ends were 4 bases for V and 4 bases for J; bases not matched to a gene: 2. The CDR3 runs 14 residues. Germline V gene data show CDR1 as SGHTA and CDR2 as FQGTGA. CDR3 DNA sequence: TGTGCCAGCAGCTCTAGCGGGGGTCCAGATACGCAGTATTTT. This gives the protein CASSSSGGPDTQYF. The full variable domain, rest sourced from reference TRBV7-3 and TRBJ2-3, is GAGVSQTPSNKVTEKGKYVELRCDPISGHTALYWYRQSLGQGPEFLIYFQGTGAADDSGLPNDRFFAVRPEGSVSTLKIQRTERGDSAVYLCASSSSGGPDTQYFGPGTRLTVL.

The chain couples TRBV15 to TRBJ2-4; D remains ambiguous. The J call may not be correct, given that the DNA end is closer to TRBJ2-5. The V gene's germline CDR1 is LNHNV and CDR2 YYDKDF (reference sequence). The CDR3 extends over 14 amino acids. CDR3 coding DNA: TGTGCCACCAGCAGAGATCCCGGAATCGAGACCCAGTACTTC. This translates into CATSRDPGIETQYF.

This chain links TRBV6-2 or TRBV6-3 with TRBJ2-5; a weak D match, TRBD1 (6 bases). Trimming removed 6 bases at V and 2 bases at J, with 16 bases between. This CDR3 region has 15 residues. Per germline, CDR1 MNHEY and CDR2 SVGEGT. CDR3 sequence: CASRPPSDSQETQYF. Here the CDR3 DNA reads TGTGCCAGCAGACCGCCTTCGGACAGTCAAGAGACCCAGTACTTC.

The V and J genes are TRBV7-9 and TRBJ2-7; TRBD1 might be the D (5 bases). Germline lookup yields CDR1 SEHNR and CDR2 FQNEAQ (reference sequence). The CDR3 consists of 15 residues. Trimming removed 5 bases from V and 3 bases from J, with 17 bases in between. DNA of the CDR3: TGTGCCAGCAGCACCCAGGCAGGGATGAACTACGAGCAGTACTTC. This translates into CASSTQAGMNYEQYF.

This clonotype has at least ten counts. The CDR3 spells CASSLGLAGAGGIQYF. The CDR3 DNA is TGTGCCAGCAGCTTAGGACTAGCGGGGGCGGGGGGCATTCAGTACTTC. V usage is TRBV7-2 and J usage is TRBJ2-4, with TRBD2 matching over 12 bases. This CDR3 is 16 amino acids long. Germline CDR1 is SGHTA and CDR2 is FQGNSA. With 1 base clipped from V and 9 bases from J, the junction kept 7 bases outside the gene matches.

This clonotype was picked up a small number of times. V is TRBV11-2 and J is TRBJ2-4; 10 bases line up with TRBD2. Germline assignment: CDR1 SGHAT and CDR2 FQNNGV. The CDR3 runs to 15 residues. The junction had 13 bases not matched to a gene; V was cut back by 7 bases and J by 10 bases. The CDR3 sequence is CASTHPTTSGSIQYF. DNA for the CDR3: TGTGCCAGCACCCACCCTACGACTAGCGGGTCTATTCAGTACTTC.

This clonotype has more than one count but fewer than ten. The CDR3 here is CASSASGGAFETQYF. The CDR3 DNA follows: TGTGCCAGCAGCGCTAGCGGGGGGGCCTTTGAGACCCAGTACTTC. The rearrangement joins TRBV7-2 to TRBJ2-5, with 12 bases fitting TRBD2. Germline values: CDR1 SGHTA, CDR2 FQGNSA. This CDR3 has 15 residues. J was trimmed by 5 bases and V by 5 bases; bases with no gene match: 6.

The chain recombines TRBV30 with TRBJ1-1; 7 positions agree with TRBD1. This CDR3 spans 14 amino acids. Trimming took 0 bases from V and 4 from J; bases not matched to a gene: 5. The germline CDR1 and CDR2 sequences are GTSNPN and SVGIG (reference sequence). CDR3 coding DNA: TGTGCCTGGAGTGTCACAGGGGAAGTCACTGAAGCTTTCTTT. Protein product: CAWSVTGEVTEAFF.

This clonotype was seen a handful of times. The chain joins TRBV29-1 to TRBJ2-1; possible D gene TRBD2, 5 bases. This CDR3 comprises 14 residues. V dropped 3 bases and J dropped 7 bases, with 16 bases sitting between them. Germline V CDR1 and CDR2: SQVTM, ANQGSEA. DNA of the CDR3: TGCAGCGTTGAGTCTCTGAGGGATGTTAATGAGCAGTTCTTC. It translates to CSVESLRDVNEQFF.

Many counts were recorded for this clonotype. The chain uses TRBV4-3 and TRBJ2-1; TRBD2 matches at 10 bases. With V trimmed by 0 bases and J by 7 bases, 6 bases remained unmatched. CDR3 length: 16 amino acids. The V gene's germline CDR1 is LGHNA and CDR2 YSLEER. CDR3 sequence reads: CASSQDTSGGANEQFF. The CDR3 DNA reads TGCGCCAGCAGCCAAGATACGAGCGGGGGGGCGAATGAGCAGTTCTTC.

The chain joins TRBV30 to TRBJ1-2; D not resolved. In germline, CDR1 is GTSNPN, CDR2 SVGIG (reference sequence). The CDR3 spans 12 residues. V was cut by 5 bases and J by 4 bases, with 11 bases left in between. CDR3 in amino acids: CAWDQDAYGYTF. CDR3 sequence (DNA): TGTGCCTGGGACCAGGACGCCTATGGCTACACCTTC.

This clonotype was detected only a few times. The rearrangement links TRBV25-1 to TRBJ2-5; D assignment may be TRBD1 or TRBD2 (6 bases each). Looked up from germline, CDR1 is MGHDK and CDR2 is SYGVNS. The CDR3 totals 15 residues. The V and J ends lost 6 bases and 5 bases respectively, with 19 bases between them. CDR3 residues: CASRISTGAGETQYF. The CDR3 DNA reads as TGTGCCAGCAGGATCTCCACGGGGGCGGGGGAGACCCAGTACTTC.

J is TRBJ1-2 and V is TRBV5-1; the D is unclear. Trimming took off 4 bases at V and 7 bases at J, with 11 bases between the two ends. This CDR3 region has 12 residues. The germline V gene encodes CDR1 SGHRS and CDR2 YFSETQ. The CDR3 region is CASSGEARGYTF. The CDR3 nucleotides read TGCGCCAGCAGCGGGGAGGCCCGTGGCTACACCTTC.

The rearrangement joins TRBV4-3 to TRBJ2-5, with 8 bases that match TRBD2. The J call may be in error: the DNA end matches TRBJ2-7 better. The CDR3 loop spans 14 amino acids. In germline, CDR1 is LGHNA, CDR2 YSLEER. The CDR3 protein is CASSQGGLGYEQYF. The DNA of the CDR3 is TGCGCCAGCAGCCAAGGGGGACTAGGCTACGAGCAGTACTTC.

The chain couples TRBV3-1 to TRBJ2-1; 10 nucleotides align to TRBD2. The CDR3 is made up of 14 amino acids. Germline loops: CDR1 LGHDT, CDR2 YNNKEL (reference sequence). J lost 8 bases, V lost 5 bases, and 6 bases had no gene match. The CDR3 sequence is CASSAWTSGDEQFF. The CDR3 DNA follows: TGTGCCAGCAGCGCTTGGACTAGCGGCGATGAGCAGTTCTTC.

This clonotype was counted a single time. The J gene is TRBJ2-4, the V gene TRBV18; no definite D call. V was pared by 2 bases and J by 4 bases, with 12 bases between. The germline V gene has CDR1 KGHSH and CDR2 LQKENI. CDR3 size: 15 residues. This CDR3 reads CASSPSTAEKNIQYF. In nucleotides, the CDR3 is TGTGCCAGCTCACCAAGTACCGCAGAGAAAAACATTCAGTACTTC.

In this sample, this clonotype turned up once. The chain combines TRBV12-3 or TRBV12-4 with TRBJ2-4; a possible D gene is TRBD2 (5 bases). V was shortened by 7 bases and J by 2 bases, with 12 bases between the two germline ends. This CDR3 comprises 14 residues. The CDR3 here is CASTPDWPKNIQYF. In DNA form, the CDR3 reads TGTGCCAGCACCCCGGACTGGCCCAAAAACATTCAGTACTTC.

As to this clonotype: This could be a read error, since a much larger clone is one nucleotide away. The V and J genes are TRBV24-1 and TRBJ2-5, with TRBD2 matching over 8 bases. The V gene end was trimmed by 12 bases and the J gene end by 11 bases; junction bases not matched to a gene: 10. Germline lookup yields CDR1 KGHDR and CDR2 SFDVKD. The CDR3 spans 11 residues. The CDR3 sequence: CASRGGDEQYF. CDR3 DNA: TGTGCCTCCCGGGGGGGGGATGAGCAGTACTTC.

This clonotype was picked up a small number of times. The V gene is TRBV6-6, the J gene TRBJ2-7; D is undetermined. This CDR3 comprises 15 residues. Germline CDR1 MNHNY, CDR2 SVGAGI (reference sequence). The V end was cut by 2 bases, the J end by 2 bases, with 13 bases between. This CDR3 reads CASSYTRASTYEQYF. For the CDR3, the DNA is TGTGCCAGCAGTTACACCCGGGCATCTACCTACGAGCAGTACTTC.

A few counts support this clonotype. V gene TRBV28 combines with J gene TRBJ2-5; possibly TRBD1 for D (5 bases). The V gene's germline CDR1 is MDHEN and CDR2 SYDVKM. With 6 bases removed from V and 2 bases from J, the gap between germline ends came to 16 bases. This CDR3 has 15 residues. The CDR3: CASRPRQGPQETQYF. The CDR3 DNA is TGTGCCAGCAGACCTCGGCAGGGCCCTCAAGAGACCCAGTACTTC.

This rearrangement joins TRBV9 to TRBJ2-1; possible D gene TRBD1, 5 bases. The CDR3 runs 17 residues. V was clipped by 0 bases and J by 4 bases, with 17 bases between them. In germline, CDR1 is SGDLS, CDR2 YYNGEE. This CDR3 is CASSVGAALGAYNEQFF. The CDR3, as DNA: TGTGCCAGCAGCGTAGGGGCGGCCCTTGGGGCTTACAATGAGCAGTTCTTC.

The genes are TRBV2 and TRBJ2-7; D is undetermined. The CDR3 consists of 12 residues. Germline lookup yields CDR1 SNHLY and CDR2 FYNNEI. Trimming stripped 7 bases from V and 1 base from J, with 8 bases between. The CDR3 is CASNLGSYEQYF. CDR3 in DNA: TGTGCCAGCAATCTGGGTTCCTACGAGCAGTACTTC.

The rearrangement uses TRBV4-3 and TRBJ1-2; 8 bases agree with TRBD1. This CDR3 contains 15 residues. The germline CDR1 and CDR2 sequences are LGHNA and YSLEER. The V and J ends lost 4 bases and 5 bases, in that order; junction bases with no gene match: 9. The CDR3 here is CASSPGGRLMYGYTF. In nucleotides, the CDR3 is TGCGCCAGCAGCCCAGGGGGCCGGCTAATGTATGGCTACACCTTC.

This clonotype came up a few times. The V gene is TRBV7-9, the J gene TRBJ1-2; possibly TRBD1 for D (6 bases). V was clipped by 9 bases and J by 8 bases, with 19 bases between them. This CDR3 region has 13 residues. The germline V gene encodes CDR1 SEHNR and CDR2 FQNEAQ (reference sequence). The CDR3 region is CASRQMTGGGYTF. CDR3 coding DNA: TGTGCCAGTCGACAAATGACAGGCGGCGGCTACACCTTC. Based on the CDR3 plus reference TRBV7-9 and TRBJ1-2, the full variable domain is DTGVSQNPRHKITKRGQNVTFRCDPISEHNRLYWYRQTLGQGPEFLTYFQNEAQLEKSRLLSDRFSAERPKGSFSTLEIQRTEQGDSAMYLCASRQMTGGGYTFGSGTRLTVV.

V gene TRBV7-9 combines with J gene TRBJ2-7, with 8 positions matching TRBD1. The end of the DNA is better explained by TRBJ2-5, so the J call may be wrong. The germline V gene has CDR1 SEHNR and CDR2 FQNEAQ (reference sequence). The CDR3 is 15 residues long. CDR3: CASSSGQGLLETQYF. CDR3 DNA: TGTGCCAGCAGCTCCGGACAGGGATTATTAGAGACCCAGTACTTC.

This rearrangement joins TRBV29-1 to TRBJ2-7, with TRBD2 as a possible D gene (5 bases). Germline V CDR1 and CDR2: SQVTM, ANQGSEA. The CDR3 loop spans 14 amino acids. Deletions cut 5 bases from V and 1 base from J, with 15 bases between. The chain's CDR3 is CSVRTPKRSYEQYF. In DNA, the CDR3 is TGCAGCGTTAGGACGCCGAAGCGGTCCTACGAGCAGTACTTC.

The rearrangement uses TRBV29-1 and TRBJ2-3, with a possible D match to TRBD2 (5 bases). Germline loops: CDR1 SQVTM, CDR2 ANQGSEA. Trimming shortened V by 8 bases and J by 5 bases, and 11 bases separated the two germline ends. The CDR3 loop spans 11 amino acids. The CDR3 reads CSIWERDTQYF. The CDR3 DNA is TGCAGCATTTGGGAGAGAGATACGCAGTATTTT.